This T cell receptor (beta chain) was found in a study of metastatic and nonmetastatic thyroid tumors. For the study at large: Patients with malignant and benign thyroid disease provided blood and tumor or nodule tissue, whose repertoires were compared.

Not a single patient had been given any form of treatment at any point before undergoing thyroid surgery. The study, taken as a whole, reports: A significant increase in TCR beta diversity was reportedly seen in malignant thyroid tumors relative to benign nodules, in blood and tumor.

Trimming pared 7 bases from V and 0 bases from J, leaving 13 bases between. The CDR3 sequence is 14 residues long. Germline V CDR1 and CDR2: SGHRS, YFSETQ. Per the original methods: Clinicopathological groups differed in CDR3, with these differences serving to build a distant-metastasis classifier for papillary thyroid cancer. TCRdb reassembled clones from the PCR reads with MiXCR. These V and J calls rely on TCRdb rather than the paper's analysis. The table records 70,000 or so clones, approximately 15% of them present only once. This clone showed up many times. As yet, its antigen is unknown. The sequence derives from a male donor with papillary thyroid cancer or a benign thyroid nodule (not recorded which). Some clones in this sample may be carry-over from other donors' samples. Sequencing was done on a sample of blood. The chain combines TRBV5-1 with TRBJ2-5, with D possibly being TRBD1 (5 bases). This CDR3 is CASDNWGNQETQYF. The CDR3 DNA reads as TGCGCCAGCGACAACTGGGGCAACCAAGAGACCCAGTACTTC.